These 20 T cell receptor beta chains were all obtained from the same sample, sequenced in a study of STAT5B mutations in CD4+ large granular lymphocyte leukemia. Here immunoSEQ multiplex PCR was the method, and the copy in TCRdb shows in-frame clones only, minus some. The sample includes roughly 26,000 clones, under 90% of them seen just once. Sample: CD4+ T cells from blood buffy coats. These TCRs come from a human donor in good health.

V is TRBV5-1 and J is TRBJ1-1, with D perhaps matching TRBD1 (5 bases). Between the trimmed V and J ends, which lost 2 bases and 0 bases, there was a span of 8 bases. Germline values: CDR1 SGHRS, CDR2 YFSETQ. The CDR3 has 14 residues. CDR3 nucleotide sequence: TGCGCCAGCAGCTTTACAGGCATGAACACTGAAGCTTTCTTT. This gives the protein CASSFTGMNTEAFF.

This clone has a single count. The V gene is TRBV6-1, the J gene TRBJ2-2, with TRBD1 matching 11 bases. V dropped 6 bases and J dropped 4; count of bases not matched to a gene: 4. CDR3 size: 15 residues. Germline V gene lookup returns CDR1 MNHNS and CDR2 SASEGT. CDR3 sequence (DNA): TGTGCCAGCAGAATAGGGACAGGGGGCACCGGGGAGCTGTTTTTT. Translated, it gives CASRIGTGGTGELFF.

This clone was detected a few times. This chain connects TRBV1 to TRBJ2-7; TRBD2 reflects the table's D call only, with no check against the DNA. TRBV1 counts as a pseudogene. This CDR3 is built from 15 residues. DNA for the CDR3: TGCACCAGCAGCCAAGACCATGGAGGGCTGGACGAGCAGTACGTC. Amino acids: CTSSQDHGGLDEQYV.

The J gene is TRBJ2-7, the V gene TRBV7-2, with a possible D match to TRBD2 (6 bases). V lost 4 bases, J lost 2 bases, and 12 bases lay in between. The CDR3 totals 14 residues. In germline, CDR1 is SGHTA, CDR2 FQGNSA. The CDR3 is CASSSTPGAYEQYF. In nucleotides, the CDR3 is TGTGCCAGCAGCTCGACCCCGGGGGCCTACGAGCAGTACTTC.

The V gene is TRBV7-2, the J gene TRBJ2-7; 7 nucleotides agree with TRBD2. The CDR3 is 15 residues long. Germline V gene lookup returns CDR1 SGHTA and CDR2 FQGNSA. The trim removed 4 bases at V and 3 bases at J, leaving 9 bases unmatched. The CDR3 nucleotides read TGTGCCAGCAGCTCCGTCCGGGACTATATCTACGAGCAGTACTTC. This sequence encodes CASSSVRDYIYEQYF.

The rearrangement joins TRBV7-2 to TRBJ1-2; 8 bases fit TRBD1. The CDR3 totals 17 residues. Germline V gives CDR1 SGHTA, CDR2 FQGNSA. The V and J ends lost 5 bases and 5 bases, in that order; junction bases with no gene match: 16. DNA for the CDR3: TGTGCCAGCAGCCGAACGGCTCTAAAGGACAGGGCATATGGCTACACCTTC. It translates to CASSRTALKDRAYGYTF.

This clone has just a few counts. The chain combines TRBV28 with TRBJ1-2, with a weak D call TRBD1 (6 bases). The CDR3 runs 12 residues. The ends were cut back, 7 bases at V and 6 bases at J, with 12 bases in the middle. From germline, CDR1 is MDHEN and CDR2 SYDVKM. CDR3 protein: CASKIGGDGYTF. CDR3 nucleotide sequence: TGTGCCAGCAAAATAGGGGGGGATGGCTACACCTTC.

The gene calls are TRBV9 and TRBJ2-5, with D perhaps TRBD1 (6 bases). Per germline, CDR1 SGDLS and CDR2 YYNGEE. The CDR3 is 15 amino acids. Trimming took off 4 bases at V and 1 base at J, with 14 bases between the two ends. The CDR3 sequence: CASSTGTRSQETQYF. CDR3 DNA: TGTGCCAGCAGCACCGGGACAAGATCCCAAGAGACCCAGTACTTC.

V usage is TRBV19 and J usage is TRBJ2-1; 16 nucleotides match TRBD2. Per the germline V gene, CDR1 is LNHDA and CDR2 is SQIVND (reference sequence). The ends lost 2 bases at V and 10 bases at J; junction bases unmatched: 11. The CDR3 contains 18 residues. The CDR3 DNA reads TGTGCCAGTAGTATAAGAGAGGGACTAGCGGGGGGGCCAGGGGAGCAGTTCTTC. Translation gives CASSIREGLAGGPGEQFF.

The rearrangement uses TRBV5-1 and TRBJ1-5; 7 nucleotides match TRBD1. The CDR3 totals 13 residues. J lost 5 bases, V lost 4 bases, and 3 bases had no gene match. Per the germline V gene, CDR1 is SGHRS and CDR2 is YFSETQ. The CDR3 sequence: CASSRTGDQPQHF. CDR3 DNA: TGCGCCAGCAGCAGAACAGGGGATCAGCCCCAGCATTTT.

This chain joins TRBV11-2 and TRBJ2-3; 7 bases are a match to TRBD1. CDR1 SGHAT and CDR2 FQNNGV come from the germline V gene. Unmatched junction bases numbered 12, after V lost 1 base and J lost 2 bases. The CDR3 spans 18 residues. The CDR3 spells CASSLGRGKGALTDTQYF. The CDR3, as DNA: TGTGCCAGCAGCTTAGGTCGGGGTAAGGGGGCCCTCACAGATACGCAGTATTTT.

The gene calls are TRBV5-1 and TRBJ2-3; 9 bases align to TRBD2. V trimming: 0 bases; J trimming: 4 bases; junction bases outside the gene matches: 12. The CDR3 has 18 amino acids. In germline, CDR1 is SGHRS, CDR2 YFSETQ. The CDR3 is CASSLGSGGGAPADTQYF. The CDR3 coding sequence is TGCGCCAGCAGCTTGGGGTCGGGCGGGGGGGCTCCGGCAGATACGCAGTATTTT.

The chain joins TRBV7-2 to TRBJ1-1; D is unclear. The CDR3 sequence is 14 residues long. The V gene's germline CDR1 is SGHTA and CDR2 FQGNSA. Trimming left V 5 bases short and J 4 bases short, with 14 bases between. CDR3 amino acids: CASSAWEGSTEAFF. The CDR3 nucleotides are TGTGCCAGCAGCGCCTGGGAGGGTTCCACTGAAGCTTTCTTT.

The chain couples TRBV28 to TRBJ1-4, with D possibly TRBD1 on 5 matching bases. Germline CDR1 MDHEN, CDR2 SYDVKM. The CDR3 loop spans 16 amino acids. Trimming removed 2 bases from V and 5 bases from J, with 15 bases in between. Written as DNA, the CDR3 is TGTGCCAGCAGTTTAGGGGGGGGGAACAAAAATGAAAAACTGTTTTTT. Its translation is CASSLGGGNKNEKLFF.

The chain uses TRBV10-1 and TRBJ1-2; no reliable D call. Trimming left V 7 bases short and J 8 bases short, with 14 bases between. This CDR3 is 12 amino acids long. Germline-derived CDR1 and CDR2 are WNHNN and SYGVQD (reference sequence). CDR3 coding DNA: TGCGCCAGCATCGGGATATTCGGGGGCTACACCTTC. Encoded protein: CASIGIFGGYTF.

The V and J genes are TRBV6-6 and TRBJ2-3; tentatively, D is TRBD2 (5 bases). The ends were cut back, 6 bases at V and 3 bases at J, with 10 bases in the middle. Germline CDR1 and CDR2: MNHNY and SVGAGI (reference sequence). The CDR3 runs to 13 residues. CDR3 coding DNA: TGTGCCAGCAGGGGAGAAGGGACAGATACGCAGTATTTT. Its protein is CASRGEGTDTQYF.

The sample holds a few counts of this clone. The rearrangement uses TRBV10-3 and TRBJ1-5; D not certain. This CDR3 region has 13 residues. Germline-derived CDR1 and CDR2 are ENHRY and SYGVKD. V was trimmed by 6 bases and J by 2 bases, leaving 8 bases between them. The CDR3 region is CAIRAAGNQPQHF. CDR3 DNA: TGTGCCATCAGGGCAGCGGGCAATCAGCCCCAGCATTTT.

The chain employs TRBV4-1 and TRBJ2-1; unclear D gene. The germline CDR1 and CDR2 sequences are MGHRA and YSYEKL. V gave up 0 bases and J gave up 0 bases, with 12 bases separating them. There are 17 residues in the CDR3. CDR3 DNA sequence: TGCGCCAGCAGCCAAGAGGGGTTAGGCGGCTCCTACAATGAGCAGTTCTTC. Protein sequence: CASSQEGLGGSYNEQFF.

The chain recombines TRBV5-5 with TRBJ2-4; D tentatively reads TRBD1 or TRBD2 (5 bases each). The CDR3 has 14 amino acids. V lost 4 bases to trimming and J lost 0 bases, with 8 bases between them. The germline gives CDR1 SGHKS, CDR2 YYEKEE (reference sequence). CDR3 loop: CASSRDLAKNIQYF. CDR3 coding DNA: TGTGCCAGCAGCCGGGACCTAGCCAAAAACATTCAGTACTTC.

This clone came up once. The chain is built from TRBV15 and TRBJ2-1; the D is unclear. V shed 1 base and J shed 6 bases, with 19 bases lying between them. Germline V gene sequence: CDR1 LNHNV, CDR2 YYDKDF (reference sequence). The length of the CDR3 is 17 residues. CDR3 nucleotide sequence: TGTGCCACCAGCAGAGGAAGTCTGGGTATTTTGGGCAATGAGCAGTTCTTC. Its protein is CATSRGSLGILGNEQFF.